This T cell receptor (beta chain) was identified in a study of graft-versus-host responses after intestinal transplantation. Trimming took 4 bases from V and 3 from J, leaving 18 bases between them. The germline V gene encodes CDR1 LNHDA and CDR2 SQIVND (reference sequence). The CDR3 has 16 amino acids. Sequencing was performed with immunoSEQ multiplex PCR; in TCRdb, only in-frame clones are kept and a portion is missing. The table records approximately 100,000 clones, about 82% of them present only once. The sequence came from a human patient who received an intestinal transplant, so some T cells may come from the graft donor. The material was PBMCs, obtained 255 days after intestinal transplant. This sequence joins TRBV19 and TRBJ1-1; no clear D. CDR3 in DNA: TGTGCCAGTAGTACCACCTGGCGGAAGTGGGACACTGAAGCTTTCTTT. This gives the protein CASSTTWRKWDTEAFF.